The 8 T cell receptor beta chains reported below all come from one sample, sequenced in a study of blood T cell repertoires in COVID-19. Repertoires were generated with immunoSEQ multiplex PCR, while TCRdb's copy carries only in-frame clones and drops some. The sample gives 250,000 or so clones, 90% of which show up once; roughly 4.3% is in the top ten. Sequencing input: PBMCs or T cells enriched from blood (not recorded which). The receptors shown here come from a woman aged 30 to 39 with acute COVID-19.

This sequence joins TRBV15 and TRBJ2-3; D is perhaps TRBD2 (6 bases). V was pared by 5 bases and J by 1 base, with 16 bases between. The CDR3 contains 16 residues. CDR1 and CDR2 (germline): LNHNV, YYDKDF (reference sequence). This CDR3 reads CATSRFSGEGTDTQYF. CDR3 nucleotide sequence: TGTGCCACCAGCCGTTTCTCCGGGGAGGGCACAGATACGCAGTATTTT.

This sequence joins TRBV7-8 and TRBJ1-5; 10 bases match TRBD1. The V gene end was trimmed by 1 base and the J gene end by 5 bases; junction bases not matched to a gene: 11. The germline CDR1 and CDR2 sequences are SGHVS and FQNEAQ. The CDR3 runs to 18 residues. The CDR3 DNA reads TGTGCCAGCAGCTTAGAAGGGACAGGGGCCCAGGGGCATCAGCCCCAGCATTTT. This encodes CASSLEGTGAQGHQPQHF.

V usage is TRBV27 and J usage is TRBJ2-2; no definite D call. The CDR3 is 13 amino acids. V was clipped by 5 bases and J by 7 bases, with 11 bases between them. The V gene's germline CDR1 is MNHEY and CDR2 SMNVEV (reference sequence). CDR3 protein: CASSPQLVGELFF. The CDR3 coding sequence is TGTGCCAGCAGTCCCCAACTGGTCGGGGAGCTGTTTTTT.

This clone appeared many times. The rearrangement uses TRBV24-1 and TRBJ2-3, with 9 bases fitting TRBD1. The germline CDR1 and CDR2 sequences are KGHDR and SFDVKD. The CDR3 totals 15 residues. After removal of 6 bases from V and 3 bases from J, the junction contained 6 bases not matched to a gene. The CDR3 is CATSLRQGGTDTQYF. The CDR3 nucleotides are TGTGCCACCAGTTTAAGACAGGGGGGAACAGATACGCAGTATTTT.

This chain uses TRBV7-2 with TRBJ1-1, with D maybe TRBD1 (6 bases). The CDR3 length is 15 residues. V gave up 1 base and J gave up 1 base, with 10 bases separating them. Germline loops: CDR1 SGHTA, CDR2 FQGNSA. CDR3 region: CASSLEDRENTEAFF. The CDR3, as DNA: TGTGCCAGCAGCTTAGAGGACAGAGAGAACACTGAAGCTTTCTTT. Variable domain in full (rest from reference TRBV7-2 and TRBJ1-1): GAGVSQSPSNKVTEKGKDVELRCDPISGHTALYWYRQSLGQGLEFLIYFQGNSAPDKSGLPSDRFSAERTGGSVSTLTIQRTQQEDSAVYLCASSLEDRENTEAFFGQGTRLTVV.

V and J are TRBV5-1 and TRBJ1-3, with a possible D match to TRBD1 (5 bases). The CDR3 consists of 16 residues. The V gene lost 0 bases and the J gene lost 1 base, with 11 bases spanning the gap. The germline CDR1 and CDR2 sequences are SGHRS and YFSETQ. In nucleotides, the CDR3 is TGCGCCAGCAGCTTGGCTCCCGCAGGGTCTGGAAACACCATATATTTT. This codes for CASSLAPAGSGNTIYF.

This clone was detected once. The chain links TRBV28 to TRBJ1-1, with 7 bases matching TRBD1. This CDR3 has 12 amino acids. The germline V gene encodes CDR1 MDHEN and CDR2 SYDVKM. The V gene end was trimmed by 8 bases and the J gene end by 4 bases; junction bases not matched to a gene: 4. DNA of the CDR3: TGTGCCAGCGGCTCAGGGGGCACTGAAGCTTTCTTT. Its translation is CASGSGGTEAFF.

J is TRBJ1-2 and V is TRBV4-1; 12 bases align to TRBD1. Germline V gene data show CDR1 as MGHRA and CDR2 as YSYEKL. The V gene end was trimmed by 0 bases and the J gene end by 2 bases; junction bases not matched to a gene: 13. The CDR3 runs to 20 residues. The CDR3: CASSQDWRTGQGAVNYGYTF. The CDR3 DNA sequence: TGCGCCAGCAGCCAAGATTGGAGGACGGGACAGGGGGCCGTCAACTATGGCTACACCTTC.